This T cell receptor beta chain was found in a study of shared clonotypes between healthy human individuals (dated by TCRdb to 2018 to 2020). Notes on the research overall: The cohort included a few men and a couple of women between 18 and 49 years of age. The study deeply sequenced blood TCR repertoires of 5 or 6 healthy adults to estimate repertoire size and the extent of clonotype sharing between individuals. To increase sequencing depth and limit assay-specific biases, different laboratories used diverse techniques to prepare libraries and sequence TCR repertoires. Per donor, leukapheresis produced somewhere between about 0.8 and 9 billion PBMCs. For each donor, CD4 naive and CD4 memory were each given three plates, CD8 naive was given two plates, and CD8 memory was given one plate.

Using the deep immunoSEQ assay, TCR CDR3 regions were amplified from genomic DNA by multiplex PCR. For each cell subset, the extracted genomic DNA was distributed evenly across all wells of several immunoSEQ 96-well plates, and each plate served as one replicate. Each replicate PCR for sorted subsets received about 200 ng genomic DNA, equal to about 30,000 T cell genomes. The purified libraries were quantified using a Qubit 3.0 fluorometer, sized with a Bioanalyzer 2100, and then quantified again using the KAPA Library Quantification kit. Every immunoSEQ 96-well plate was sequenced on a separate single-read 150-cycle Illumina NextSeq 550 flow cell. As for the original processing: Because the immunoSEQ output held only junctional sequences and lacked quality scores, the filtering could not match the filtering applied to full-length reads. Sequences were annotated with PyIR, a Python wrapper for IgBLAST v1.9, and V/J genes and CDR3 were assigned using IMGT germline references. Any read was removed if the V/J assignment was weak (E-value above 1e-6), the CDR3 was missing, or the read contained stop codons, out-of-frame junctions, or ambiguous translated residues. V3J clonotypes were defined by identical inferred V gene, J gene, and CDR3 amino acid sequence. To compute the percentage overlap between repertoires, the number of shared unique clonotypes was divided by the size of the smaller repertoire. RTK rarefaction, the Chao1 estimator, and Recon v2.1 estimates of unobserved clonotypes were used to assess repertoire richness. OLGA was used to compute generation probabilities for all TCRbeta clonotypes that the gDNA method yielded from a few donors. In its TCRdb copy, this immuneACCESS table keeps in-frame sequences only and misses some clones. Where compared with another copy, unresolved V genes explain less than half of these, and the others have no known cause. Clone size and V and J calls were adopted from that table, with D and trimming inferred from the DNA. Present in this sample are millions of clones, over 85% of which were seen just once. Around 0.14% of the sample is held by the ten biggest clonotypes.

Trimming at the junction amounts to 11 bases on V and 4 bases on J, and the germline ends lie 17 bases apart. In the germline V gene (reference sequence), CDR1 corresponds to MNHNY and CDR2 to SVGAGI. The CDR3 numbers 13 residues from cysteine through phenylalanine. Just the 39-base CDR3 DNA is kept, in frame starting at base 1. Healthy HIV-negative adults with no recently reported acute infections or vaccinations were included as donors. Every donor was a Caucasian adult living in Nashville, Tennessee, USA. CD4+ T cells were enriched by magnetic negative selection; naive cells were then positively selected on CD45RA, and the negative fraction formed the memory subset. Blood was obtained by leukapheresis, after which PBMCs were separated by Ficoll-Histopaque density gradient centrifugation and cryopreserved in liquid nitrogen vapor phase. Purity and quantity of every magnetically sorted T cell population were checked by analytical flow cytometry. Genomic DNA was isolated from each sorted fraction and quantified by UV absorbance on a Nanodrop 2000c.

The research as a whole found: Rarefaction of sorted-subset datasets indicated incomplete sequencing despite the large sequencing depth. Naive subsets generally had larger estimated clonotype richness than memory subsets did. Because the study included only a small number of donors, the genetic and exposure-history diversity represented was limited. Compared with non-shared clonotypes, clonotypes shared by all four sorted-subset donors had higher generation probabilities. Based on pairwise subsampling, the degree of clonotype sharing among donors was expected to be affected by sequencing depth. Across four donors, roughly 5.4% of naive CD4, 3% to 4% of naive CD8, 2% to 2.5% of memory CD4, and approximately 0.4% of memory CD8 clonotypes were shared. Sampling was restricted to blood, and TCR repertoires in tissues likely differ from the TCR repertoires found in blood.

Remarks on this clone: Its antigen is still unknown. Base qualities are not provided; no much larger clone lies one nucleotide away.

The receptor chain draws on TRBV6-6 and TRBJ1-2; D gene: possibly TRBD1, on 6 matching bases. The sequence came from a man aged 18 to 30 in good health. The source material was naive CD4+ T cells sorted from blood. The intended sense of this specimen's cell subset or site label: CD45RA+ positively selected. The CDR3 region reads CACNLGGLYGYTF. The nucleotide sequence is TGTGCCTGCAATTTAGGGGGGCTCTATGGCTACACCTTC.